The rows below give T cell receptor beta chains drawn from one sample of a study of PD-L1 blockade in urothelial cancer. Using immunoSEQ multiplex PCR, the repertoire was profiled, and TCRdb retains in-frame clones only, with some absent. The sample shows about 74,000 clones, approximately 81% of them seen only once. The sample was PBMCs, taken around atezolizumab (anti-PD-L1) treatment. The origin of the receptors is a man between 65 and 80 years old with urothelial cancer. Each CDR3 is given with its conserved first and last residue. Each record gives: D gene, V gene, J gene, CDR3 protein. A D gene is named only where the DNA matches it firmly.

d_gene: .
v_gene: TRBV5-6
j_gene: TRBJ1-2
CDR3aa: CASSLNREYGYTF

d_gene: .
v_gene: TRBV5-6
j_gene: TRBJ1-2
CDR3aa: CASLSTGQRRGYTF

d_gene: .
v_gene: TRBV10-2
j_gene: TRBJ1-4
CDR3aa: CASSEKGDEKLFF

d_gene: .
v_gene: TRBV29-1
j_gene: TRBJ2-5
CDR3aa: CSVEQGETQYF

d_gene: .
v_gene: TRBV28
j_gene: TRBJ1-5
CDR3aa: CASRNRENQPQHF

d_gene: TRBD2
v_gene: TRBV29-1
j_gene: TRBJ2-1
CDR3aa: CSVGAGAGSYNEQFF

d_gene: TRBD2
v_gene: TRBV9
j_gene: TRBJ2-1
CDR3aa: CASSVAGGGGDEQFF

d_gene: TRBD1
v_gene: TRBV7-9
j_gene: TRBJ1-1
CDR3aa: CASSPGQGTEAFF

d_gene: TRBD2
v_gene: TRBV7-6
j_gene: TRBJ2-1
CDR3aa: CASQRRETHNEQFF

d_gene: .
v_gene: TRBV6-4
j_gene: TRBJ2-2
CDR3aa: CASSDSSGNTGELFF

d_gene: TRBD1
v_gene: TRBV18
j_gene: TRBJ1-2
CDR3aa: CASSPLGTGDYGYTF

d_gene: .
v_gene: TRBV29-1
j_gene: TRBJ1-1
CDR3aa: CSTRQKMNTEAFF

d_gene: TRBD1
v_gene: TRBV2
j_gene: TRBJ2-1
CDR3aa: CASSEATGGINEQFF

d_gene: .
v_gene: TRBV25-1
j_gene: TRBJ2-5
CDR3aa: CASNPSGIAWDRETQYF

d_gene: .
v_gene: TRBV28
j_gene: TRBJ1-2
CDR3aa: CASSLWTGGNYGYTF

d_gene: TRBD1
v_gene: TRBV6-5
j_gene: TRBJ1-6
CDR3aa: CASRTQGARNSPLHF

d_gene: .
v_gene: TRBV11-2
j_gene: TRBJ1-6
CDR3aa: CASSLVRVSPNSPLHF

d_gene: .
v_gene: TRBV11-1
j_gene: TRBJ1-2
CDR3aa: CASSPGGGTYGYTF

d_gene: TRBD2
v_gene: TRBV27
j_gene: TRBJ2-7
CDR3aa: CASSSQSSGAYEQYF

d_gene: TRBD2
v_gene: TRBV15
j_gene: TRBJ2-3
CDR3aa: CATSFTSGTTDTQYF

d_gene: TRBD2
v_gene: TRBV30
j_gene: TRBJ2-3
CDR3aa: CAWARGLAEDTDTQYF

d_gene: TRBD2
v_gene: TRBV28
j_gene: TRBJ2-1
CDR3aa: CASSKPLASEGWNEQFF

d_gene: TRBD1
v_gene: TRBV27
j_gene: TRBJ2-3
CDR3aa: CASSLGQGTDTQYF

d_gene: .
v_gene: TRBV27
j_gene: TRBJ1-3
CDR3aa: CASSFIGGTGNTIYF

d_gene: TRBD1
v_gene: TRBV7-2
j_gene: TRBJ1-4
CDR3aa: CASSSPNRGREKLFF

d_gene: TRBD1
v_gene: TRBV10-2
j_gene: TRBJ2-7
CDR3aa: CASSESVRTQRGLSEQYF

d_gene: TRBD1
v_gene: TRBV2
j_gene: TRBJ2-1
CDR3aa: CASSEWGQGYNEQFF

d_gene: TRBD2
v_gene: TRBV28
j_gene: TRBJ2-1
CDR3aa: CASSFLAGGANEQFF

d_gene: TRBD2
v_gene: TRBV19
j_gene: TRBJ2-5
CDR3aa: CASSKGLAGQETQYF

d_gene: .
v_gene: TRBV5-1
j_gene: TRBJ2-3
CDR3aa: CASSRGGSEDTQYF

d_gene: TRBD1
v_gene: TRBV2
j_gene: TRBJ1-1
CDR3aa: CASRADRGRNTEAFF

d_gene: .
v_gene: TRBV9
j_gene: TRBJ1-2
CDR3aa: CASSPGQKPTNYGYTF

d_gene: .
v_gene: TRBV2
j_gene: TRBJ1-3
CDR3aa: CASRAPGSSGNTIYF

d_gene: TRBD2
v_gene: TRBV25-1
j_gene: TRBJ2-5
CDR3aa: CASSELAGVQYF

d_gene: TRBD2
v_gene: TRBV7-8
j_gene: TRBJ2-7
CDR3aa: CASSSFGGMSASYEQYF

d_gene: TRBD1
v_gene: TRBV4-1
j_gene: TRBJ1-2
CDR3aa: CASSQQNFDRGRYGYTF

d_gene: .
v_gene: TRBV5-1
j_gene: TRBJ2-7
CDR3aa: CASSLVGSGYEQYF

d_gene: .
v_gene: TRBV27
j_gene: TRBJ1-5
CDR3aa: CATRGGSSNQPQHF

d_gene: .
v_gene: TRBV21-1
j_gene: TRBJ2-2
CDR3aa: CASSKGMGGRVRELFF

d_gene: .
v_gene: TRBV9
j_gene: TRBJ1-3
CDR3aa: CASSSTLGAGDTIYF

d_gene: .
v_gene: TRBV27
j_gene: TRBJ1-5
CDR3aa: CASSPQGANQPQHF

d_gene: TRBD1
v_gene: TRBV5-4
j_gene: TRBJ1-6
CDR3aa: CASSLGGQINSPLHF

d_gene: .
v_gene: TRBV28
j_gene: TRBJ2-1
CDR3aa: CASSLFWRMNNEQFF

d_gene: TRBD2
v_gene: TRBV30
j_gene: TRBJ2-3
CDR3aa: CAWRFAGAGDTQYF